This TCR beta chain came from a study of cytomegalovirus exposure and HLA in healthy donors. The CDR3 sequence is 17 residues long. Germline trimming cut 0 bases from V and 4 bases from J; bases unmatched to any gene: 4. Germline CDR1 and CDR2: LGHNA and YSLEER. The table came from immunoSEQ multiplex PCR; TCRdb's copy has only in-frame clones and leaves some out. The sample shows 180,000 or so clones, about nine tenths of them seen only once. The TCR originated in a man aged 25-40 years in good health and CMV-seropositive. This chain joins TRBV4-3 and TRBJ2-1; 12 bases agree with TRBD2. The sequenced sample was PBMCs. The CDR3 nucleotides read TGCGCCAGCAGCCAAGATCCGACTAGCGGGGGTTACAATGAGCAGTTCTTC. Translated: CASSQDPTSGGYNEQFF.